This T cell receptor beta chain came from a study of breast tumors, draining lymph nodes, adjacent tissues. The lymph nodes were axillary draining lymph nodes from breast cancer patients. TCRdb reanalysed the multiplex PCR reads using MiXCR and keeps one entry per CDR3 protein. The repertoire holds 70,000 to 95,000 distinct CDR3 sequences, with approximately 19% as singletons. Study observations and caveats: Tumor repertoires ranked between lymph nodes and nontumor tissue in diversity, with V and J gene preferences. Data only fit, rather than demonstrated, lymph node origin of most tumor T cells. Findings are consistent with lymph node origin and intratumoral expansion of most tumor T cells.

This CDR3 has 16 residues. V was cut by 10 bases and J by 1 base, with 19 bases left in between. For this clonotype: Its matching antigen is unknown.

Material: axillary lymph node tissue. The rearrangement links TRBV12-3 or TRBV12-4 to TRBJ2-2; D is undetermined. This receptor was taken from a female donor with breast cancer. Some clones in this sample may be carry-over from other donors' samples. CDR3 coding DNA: TGTGCCACCGACACCCCCCGACCCTGGAACACCGGGGAGCTGTTTTTT. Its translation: CATDTPRPWNTGELFF.